A selection of T cell receptor beta chains follows, all from one sample in a study of T-cell reconstitution after alpha-beta-depleted transplantation in children. MiXCR, applied by TCRdb to the PCR reads, yields one record per CDR3 protein. The sample records 200,000 or so distinct CDR3 sequences, about 7% being singletons. The sample in question was PBMCs, obtained before TCRalphabeta/CD19-depleted stem cell transplant. The source is a boy between 2 and 10 years old with acute lymphoblastic leukemia, due to receive a stem cell transplant. CDR3s include the opening cysteine and the closing phenylalanine or tryptophan. Each record gives: CDR3 length, D gene, V gene, clone size, J gene, CDR3 DNA, CDR3 protein. D genes are given only for firm matches. Size is stated for part of the rows, as once, few or many counts, or as a class when the clone is expanded.

>15|.|TRBV20-1|few|TRBJ1-5
TGCAGTGCTAGAGATCGGCACGGGAGCAATCAGCCCCAGCATTTT
CSARDRHGSNQPQHF
>15|TRBD1|TRBV5-1|.|TRBJ2-7
TGCGCCAGCAGCTTGACGGGGACAGCTACCTACGAGCAGTACTTC
CASSLTGTATYEQYF
>14|.|TRBV7-6|.|TRBJ2-3
TGTGCCAGCAGCTTTCAACCCGGAACAGATACGCAGTATTTT
CASSFQPGTDTQYF
>14|.|TRBV20-1|many|TRBJ2-5
TGCAGTGCTAGAGATTTGACCGACGAAGAGACCCAGTACTTC
CSARDLTDEETQYF
>13|.|TRBV7-9|many|TRBJ1-2
TGTGCCAGCAGCTTTTTTCTCCGGTATGGCTACACCTTC
CASSFFLRYGYTF
>17|.|TRBV29-1|few|TRBJ2-1
TGCAGCGTTGAAGGGGGAGCCCTGACAGGATACTACAATGAGCAGTTCTTC
CSVEGGALTGYYNEQFF
>13|TRBD2|TRBV5-4|many|TRBJ2-2
TGTGCCAGCAGTTCCGGGGGGGCCGGGGAGCTGTTTTTT
CASSSGGAGELFF
>15|.|TRBV10-3|few|TRBJ2-1
TGTGCCATCAGCGCAGATCGAAGCTCCTACAATGAGCAGTTCTTC
CAISADRSSYNEQFF
>15|.|TRBV20-1|few|TRBJ1-3
TGCAGTGCTAGGAGTCCGGGTCCAGAGAGGAACACCATATATTTT
CSARSPGPERNTIYF
>11|.|TRBV3-1|many|TRBJ2-3
TGTGCCAGCATCTCAGGGGATACGCAGTATTTT
CASISGDTQYF
>14|.|TRBV6-2/TRBV6-3|few|TRBJ2-4
TGTGCCAGAAGCGGGTCTAGGGCCAAAAACATTCAGTACTTC
CARSGSRAKNIQYF
>17|TRBD2|TRBV5-1|many|TRBJ2-2
TGCGCCAGCAGCCCGACTAGCGGGGGGGCGAGAACCGGGGAGCTGTTTTTT
CASSPTSGGARTGELFF
>17|.|TRBV5-1|few|TRBJ1-3
TGCGCCAGCAGCTTTGACGGGGGCTCCTTCGGCGGAAACACCATATATTTT
CASSFDGGSFGGNTIYF
>14|TRBD2|TRBV29-1|.|TRBJ2-7
TGCAGCGTTGCACTAGCGGGAGGGCCCTACGAGCAGTACTTC
CSVALAGGPYEQYF
>15|TRBD1|TRBV7-9|few|TRBJ2-2
TGTGCCAGCAGCTGGGGACAGACGAACACCGGGGAGCTGTTTTTT
CASSWGQTNTGELFF
>14|.|TRBV5-1|many|TRBJ2-3
TGCGCCAGCAGCTTGTCTTCTGGCACAGATACGCAGTATTTT
CASSLSSGTDTQYF
>16|.|TRBV4-2|many|TRBJ2-1
TGTGCCAGCAGTCCGGTCGAAGGGGGGTGGTACAATGAGCAGTTCTTC
CASSPVEGGWYNEQFF